Listed below are T cell receptor beta chains from one sample, sequenced in a study of blood T cells in healthy people across ages. Using its own MiXCR run on the 5' RACE reads, TCRdb lists one record per CDR3 protein. The table records under 2,000,000 distinct CDR3 sequences, approximately 50% of them present only once. The specimen sequenced was blood. The origin of the receptors is a middle-aged woman in good health. CDR3s include the opening cysteine and the closing phenylalanine or tryptophan. A D gene is named only where the DNA matches it firmly. A row's size may be missing; if present it is once, few, many or a size class.

CATSTGNTDTQYF TGCGCCACATCAACAGGGAACACAGATACGCAGTATTTT TRBJ2-3 - few TRBV5-1
CASRKTGNTDTQYF TGTGCCAGCAGGAAGACAGGGAACACAGATACGCAGTATTTT TRBJ2-3 TRBD1 few TRBV11-2
CASSLGFEQYF TGTGCCAGCAGTTTGGGGTTCGAGCAGTACTTC TRBJ2-7 - many TRBV12-3/TRBV12-4
CASSGDRGDIQYF TGTGCCAGCAGTGGGGACAGGGGGGACATTCAGTACTTC TRBJ2-4 TRBD1 few TRBV2
CASKEQRYSSPLHF TGTGCCAGCAAAGAACAGCGCTATAGTTCACCCCTCCACTTT TRBJ1-6 - - TRBV25-1
CASSKRGSGNQPQHF TGTGCCAGCAGTAAGAGAGGTTCGGGGAATCAGCCCCAGCATTTT TRBJ1-5 - - TRBV6-2/TRBV6-3
CASSPWSEVKANTQYF TGTGCCAGCAGCCCCTGGTCGGAGGTGAAGGCTAATACGCAGTATTTT TRBJ2-3 - - TRBV7-2
CASSQFGTDAYEQYF TGCGCCAGCAGCCAATTCGGGACGGATGCCTACGAGCAGTACTTC TRBJ2-7 - few TRBV5-1
CASSIPTGLGELFF TGTGCCAGTAGCATACCAACGGGGCTCGGGGAGCTGTTTTTT TRBJ2-2 - once TRBV5-6
CATSRRTGGLNEQFF TGTGCCACCAGCAGAAGGACAGGGGGCCTCAATGAGCAGTTCTTC TRBJ2-1 TRBD1 few TRBV15
CASTITKGVETQYF TGTGCCAGCACCATTACGAAGGGGGTAGAGACCCAGTACTTC TRBJ2-5 - few TRBV6-6
CATSEASGGITDTQYF TGTGCCACCAGTGAGGCTAGCGGGGGGATCACAGATACGCAGTATTTT TRBJ2-3 TRBD2 - TRBV24-1
CASSRYPTSGENTDTQYF TGCGCCAGCAGCCGTTACCCGACTAGCGGGGAGAACACAGATACGCAGTATTTT TRBJ2-3 TRBD2 few TRBV4-3
CASSYDGTGWSETQYF TGTGCCAGCAGTTACGATGGGACAGGGTGGTCGGAGACCCAGTACTTC TRBJ2-5 TRBD1 - TRBV6-5
CASSQGTTTYNEQFF TGTGCCAGCAGTCAGGGCACTACAACCTACAATGAGCAGTTCTTC TRBJ2-1 - few TRBV12-3/TRBV12-4
CASSEGRNTDTQYF TGTGCCAGCAGTGAGGGCAGGAACACAGATACGCAGTATTTT TRBJ2-3 - - TRBV2
CASTLLAGISPQFF TGTGCCAGCACGCTCCTAGCGGGGATTTCCCCGCAGTTCTTC TRBJ2-1 TRBD2 - TRBV2
CASSLAPGTGAYNEQFF TGTGCCAGCAGCTTAGCGCCCGGGACAGGGGCTTACAATGAGCAGTTCTTC TRBJ2-1 TRBD1 - TRBV7-9
CASSLWVKVEGAYGYTF TGTGCCAGCAGCTTATGGGTGAAGGTGGAGGGGGCCTATGGCTACACCTTC TRBJ1-2 TRBD1 once TRBV11-2
CASSVASGGMSYNEQFF TGTGCCAGCAGCGTAGCCAGCGGGGGGATGTCCTACAATGAGCAGTTCTTC TRBJ2-1 TRBD2 few TRBV9
CASSRDRREQYF TGTGCCAGCAGCCGGGACAGGCGGGAGCAGTACTTC TRBJ2-4 - - TRBV7-8
CSVPRTDTSTDTQYF TGCAGTGTCCCACGAACTGATACTAGCACAGATACGCAGTATTTT TRBJ2-3 - - TRBV20-1
CASSSIVGGYNEQYF TGCGCCAGCAGCTCTATAGTGGGAGGCTACAATGAGCAGTACTTC TRBJ2-7 - - TRBV5-1
CASSFWGDSNQPQHF TGTGCCAGCAGTTTCTGGGGGGATAGCAATCAGCCCCAGCATTTT TRBJ1-5 - few TRBV12-3/TRBV12-4
CASSNKDGYTF TGTGCCAGCAGTAACAAGGATGGCTACACCTTC TRBJ1-2 - - TRBV5-4
CASSLVDRNEQYF TGTGCCAGCAGTTTGGTGGACAGAAACGAGCAGTACTTC TRBJ2-7 - few TRBV28